The present TCR beta chain was sequenced within a study of neurological immune-mediated disorders. Study overall: For the roughly 34 multiple sclerosis patients, the disease was relapsing-remitting in 31 and secondary progressive in 3.

Noted time point: longitudinal time-point 3. CDR1 and CDR2 (germline): SQVTM, ANQGSEA. The ends were cut back, 4 bases at V and 5 bases at J, with 10 bases in the middle. The CDR3 is 12 residues long. This clonotype appeared many times. Its antigen is not identified. Study findings and constraints: The most TCR clonal expansion was seen in HTLV-1-associated myelopathy, and the least was seen in multiple sclerosis, which fell below healthy controls.

Synthesis of cDNA was carried out by template-switch 5'RACE. The reaction used 10-nucleotide random UMIs. TCRdb re-called the 5' RACE reads through MiXCR, storing one row per CDR3 protein. The sample carries approximately 89,000 distinct CDR3 sequences, around 4.5% recorded once. V usage is TRBV29-1 and J usage is TRBJ2-3, with D hard to call. This clonotype originated in a woman aged 60-70 years with multiple sclerosis. The sequenced material came from PBMCs. The CDR3 reads CSVGATLDTQYF. The CDR3 DNA reads TGCAGCGTTGGGGCAACCCTAGATACGCAGTATTTT.